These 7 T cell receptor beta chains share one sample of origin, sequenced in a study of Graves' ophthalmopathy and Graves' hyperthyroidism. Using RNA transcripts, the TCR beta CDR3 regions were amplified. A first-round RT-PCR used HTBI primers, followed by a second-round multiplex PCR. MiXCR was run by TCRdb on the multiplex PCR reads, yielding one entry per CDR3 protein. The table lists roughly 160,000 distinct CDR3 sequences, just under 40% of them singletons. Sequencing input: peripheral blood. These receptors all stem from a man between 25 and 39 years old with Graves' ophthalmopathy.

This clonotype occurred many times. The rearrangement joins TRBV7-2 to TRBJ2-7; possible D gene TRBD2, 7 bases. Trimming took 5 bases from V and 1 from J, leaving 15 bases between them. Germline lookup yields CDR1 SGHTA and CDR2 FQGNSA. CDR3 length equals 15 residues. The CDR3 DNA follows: TGTGCCAGCAGCCAGGGGAGGGGGAAGTCCTACGAGCAGTACTTC. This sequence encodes CASSQGRGKSYEQYF. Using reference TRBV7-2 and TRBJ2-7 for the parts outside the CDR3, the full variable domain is GAGVSQSPSNKVTEKGKDVELRCDPISGHTALYWYRQSLGQGLEFLIYFQGNSAPDKSGLPSDRFSAERTGGSVSTLTIQRTQQEDSAVYLCASSQGRGKSYEQYFGPGTRLTVT.

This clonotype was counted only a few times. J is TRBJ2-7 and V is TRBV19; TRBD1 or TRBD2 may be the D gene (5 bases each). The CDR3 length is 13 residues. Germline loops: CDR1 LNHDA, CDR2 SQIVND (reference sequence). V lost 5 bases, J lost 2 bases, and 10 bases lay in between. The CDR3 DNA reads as TGTGCCAGTAGTTGGGGGAAGACCTACGAGCAGTACTTC. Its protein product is CASSWGKTYEQYF. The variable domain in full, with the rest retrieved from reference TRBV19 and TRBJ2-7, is DGGITQSPKYLFRKEGQNVTLSCEQNLNHDAMYWYRQDPGQGLRLIYYSQIVNDFQKGDIAEGYSVSREKKESFPLTVTSAQKNPTAFYLCASSWGKTYEQYFGPGTRLTVT.

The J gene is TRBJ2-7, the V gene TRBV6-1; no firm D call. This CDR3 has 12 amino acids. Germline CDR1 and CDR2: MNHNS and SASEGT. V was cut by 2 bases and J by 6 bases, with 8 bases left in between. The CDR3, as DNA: TGTGCCAGCAGTGAAATGGGATTCGAGCAGTACTTC. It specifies CASSEMGFEQYF.

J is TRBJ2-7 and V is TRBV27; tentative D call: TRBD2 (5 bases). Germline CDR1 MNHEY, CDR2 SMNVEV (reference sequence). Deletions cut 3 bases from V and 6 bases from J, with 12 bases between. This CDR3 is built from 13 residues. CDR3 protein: CASSFESGAEQYF. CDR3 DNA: TGTGCCAGCAGTTTCGAAAGCGGCGCCGAGCAGTACTTC.

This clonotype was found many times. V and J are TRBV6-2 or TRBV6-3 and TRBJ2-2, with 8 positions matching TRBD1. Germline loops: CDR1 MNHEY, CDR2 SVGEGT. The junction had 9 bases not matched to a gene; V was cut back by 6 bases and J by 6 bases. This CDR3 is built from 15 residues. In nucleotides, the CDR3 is TGTGCCAGCAGCTCCGGACAGGGCTTGGCCGGGGAGCTGTTTTTT. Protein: CASSSGQGLAGELFF.

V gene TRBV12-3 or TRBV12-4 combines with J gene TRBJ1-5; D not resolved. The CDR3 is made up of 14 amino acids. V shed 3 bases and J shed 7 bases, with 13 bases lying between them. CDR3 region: CASSFFGPGQPQHF. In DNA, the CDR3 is TGTGCCAGCAGTTTCTTTGGACCTGGCCAGCCCCAGCATTTT.

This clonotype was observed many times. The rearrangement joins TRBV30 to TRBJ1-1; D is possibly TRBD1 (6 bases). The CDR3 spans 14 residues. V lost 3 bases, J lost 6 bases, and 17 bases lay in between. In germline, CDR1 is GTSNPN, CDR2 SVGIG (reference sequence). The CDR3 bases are TGTGCCTGGAGAGGCAGGGGAATAGGATCTGAAGCTTTCTTT. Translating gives CAWRGRGIGSEAFF.